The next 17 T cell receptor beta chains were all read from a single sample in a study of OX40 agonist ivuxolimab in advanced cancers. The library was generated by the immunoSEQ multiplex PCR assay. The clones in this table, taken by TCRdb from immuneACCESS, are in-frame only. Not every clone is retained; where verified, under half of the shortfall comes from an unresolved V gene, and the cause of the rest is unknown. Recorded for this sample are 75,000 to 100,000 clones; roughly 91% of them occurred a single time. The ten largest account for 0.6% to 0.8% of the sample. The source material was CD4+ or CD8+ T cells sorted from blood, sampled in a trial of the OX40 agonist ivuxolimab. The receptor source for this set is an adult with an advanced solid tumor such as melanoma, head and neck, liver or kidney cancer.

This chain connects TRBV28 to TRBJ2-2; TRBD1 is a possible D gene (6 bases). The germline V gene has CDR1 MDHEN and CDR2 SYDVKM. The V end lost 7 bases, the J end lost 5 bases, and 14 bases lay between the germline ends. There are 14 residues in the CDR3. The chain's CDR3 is CASIRGQLTGELFF. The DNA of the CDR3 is TGTGCCAGCATCAGAGGACAGTTGACCGGGGAGCTGTTTTTT.

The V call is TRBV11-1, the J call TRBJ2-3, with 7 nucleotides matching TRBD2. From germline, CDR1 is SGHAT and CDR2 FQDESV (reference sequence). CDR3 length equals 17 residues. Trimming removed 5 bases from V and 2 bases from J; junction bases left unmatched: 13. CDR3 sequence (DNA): TGTGCCAGCAGCAAAGGGGTAGCGAGCGGGGCCACAGATACGCAGTATTTT. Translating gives CASSKGVASGATDTQYF.

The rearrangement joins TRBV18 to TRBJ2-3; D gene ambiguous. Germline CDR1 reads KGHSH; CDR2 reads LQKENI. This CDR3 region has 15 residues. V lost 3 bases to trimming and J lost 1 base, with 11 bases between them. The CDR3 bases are TGTGCCAGCTCACCGAGTCCTTGGGGCACAGATACGCAGTATTTT. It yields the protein CASSPSPWGTDTQYF.

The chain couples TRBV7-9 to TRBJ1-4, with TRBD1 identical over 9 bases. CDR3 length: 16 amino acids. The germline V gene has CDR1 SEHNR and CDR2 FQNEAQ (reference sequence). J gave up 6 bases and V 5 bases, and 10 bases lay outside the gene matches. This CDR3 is CASSTNRGQGDEKLFF. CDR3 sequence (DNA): TGTGCCAGCAGCACAAACAGGGGGCAGGGCGATGAAAAACTGTTTTTT.

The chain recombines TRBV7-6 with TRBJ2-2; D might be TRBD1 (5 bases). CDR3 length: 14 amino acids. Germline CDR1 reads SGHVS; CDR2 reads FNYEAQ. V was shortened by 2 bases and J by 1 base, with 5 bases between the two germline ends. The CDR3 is CASSLTGNTGELFF. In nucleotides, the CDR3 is TGTGCCAGCAGCTTAACAGGGAACACCGGGGAGCTGTTTTTT. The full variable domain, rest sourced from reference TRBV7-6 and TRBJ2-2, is GAGVSQSPRYKVTKRGQDVALRCDPISGHVSLYWYRQALGQGPEFLTYFNYEAQQDKSGLPNDRFSAERPEGSISTLTIQRTEQRDSAMYRCASSLTGNTGELFFGEGSRLTVL.

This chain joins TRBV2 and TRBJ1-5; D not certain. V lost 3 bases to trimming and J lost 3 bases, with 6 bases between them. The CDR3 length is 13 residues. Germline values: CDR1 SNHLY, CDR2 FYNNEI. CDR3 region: CASSDPNNQPQHF. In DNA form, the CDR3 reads TGTGCCAGCAGTGACCCGAACAATCAGCCCCAGCATTTT.

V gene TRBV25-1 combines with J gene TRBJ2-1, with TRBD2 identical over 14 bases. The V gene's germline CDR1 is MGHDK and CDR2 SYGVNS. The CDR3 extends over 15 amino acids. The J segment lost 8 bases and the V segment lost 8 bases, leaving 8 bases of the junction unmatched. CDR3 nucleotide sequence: TGTGCCAGCCTCGCCGGGACTAGCGGGAGAGATGAGCAGTTCTTC. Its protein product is CASLAGTSGRDEQFF.

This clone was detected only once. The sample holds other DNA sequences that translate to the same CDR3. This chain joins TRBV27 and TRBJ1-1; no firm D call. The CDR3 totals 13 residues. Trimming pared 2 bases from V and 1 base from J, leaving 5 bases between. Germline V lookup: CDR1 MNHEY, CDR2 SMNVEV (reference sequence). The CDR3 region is CASSLNSNTEAFF. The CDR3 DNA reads TGTGCCAGCAGTTTAAACTCGAACACTGAAGCTTTCTTT.

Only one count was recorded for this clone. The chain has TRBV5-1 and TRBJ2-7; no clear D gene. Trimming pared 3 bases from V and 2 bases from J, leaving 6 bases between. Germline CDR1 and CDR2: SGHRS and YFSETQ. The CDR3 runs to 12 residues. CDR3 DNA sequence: TGCGCCAGCAGCTACAGTACCTACGAGCAGTACTTC. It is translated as CASSYSTYEQYF.

CDR3 nucleotide sequence: TGTGCCAGCTCACCAGATCTTACTTATTCGAAGACCCAGTACTTC. It encodes CASSPDLTYSKTQYF. The gene calls are TRBV18 and TRBJ2-5; D remains unclear. V was clipped by 2 bases and J by 6 bases, with 16 bases between them. CDR3 length: 15 amino acids. Germline V CDR1 and CDR2: KGHSH, LQKENI.

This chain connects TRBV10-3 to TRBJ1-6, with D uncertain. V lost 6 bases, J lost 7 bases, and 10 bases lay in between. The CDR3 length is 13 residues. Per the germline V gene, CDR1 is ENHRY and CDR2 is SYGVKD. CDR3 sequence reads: CAIRGMGNSPLHF. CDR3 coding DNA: TGTGCCATCAGGGGAATGGGAAATTCACCCCTCCACTTT.

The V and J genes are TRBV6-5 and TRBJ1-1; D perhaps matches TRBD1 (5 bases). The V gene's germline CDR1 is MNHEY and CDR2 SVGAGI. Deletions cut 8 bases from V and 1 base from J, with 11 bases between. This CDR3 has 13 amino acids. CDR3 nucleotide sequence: TGTGCCAGCGGGGGTACCGGGAACACTGAAGCTTTCTTT. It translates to CASGGTGNTEAFF.

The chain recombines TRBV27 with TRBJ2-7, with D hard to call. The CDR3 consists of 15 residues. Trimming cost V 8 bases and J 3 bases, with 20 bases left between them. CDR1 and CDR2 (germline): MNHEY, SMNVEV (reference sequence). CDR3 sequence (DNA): TGTGCCAGCGCTAATCGGGCGCCAAGTGACTACGAGCAGTACTTC. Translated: CASANRAPSDYEQYF.

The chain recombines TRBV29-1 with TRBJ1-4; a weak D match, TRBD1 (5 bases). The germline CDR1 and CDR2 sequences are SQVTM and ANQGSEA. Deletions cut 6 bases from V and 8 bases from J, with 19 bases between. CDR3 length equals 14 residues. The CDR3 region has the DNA TGCAGCGTCTCGTCGGGGGTTTTAAACGAAAAACTGTTTTTT. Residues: CSVSSGVLNEKLFF.

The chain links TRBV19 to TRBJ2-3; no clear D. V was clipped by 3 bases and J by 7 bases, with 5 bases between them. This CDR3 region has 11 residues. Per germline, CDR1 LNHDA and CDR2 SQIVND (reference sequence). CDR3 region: CASSIWYTQYF. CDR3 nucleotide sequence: TGTGCCAGTAGTATTTGGTATACGCAGTATTTT. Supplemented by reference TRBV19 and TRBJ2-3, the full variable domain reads DGGITQSPKYLFRKEGQNVTLSCEQNLNHDAMYWYRQDPGQGLRLIYYSQIVNDFQKGDIAEGYSVSREKKESFPLTVTSAQKNPTAFYLCASSIWYTQYFGPGTRLTVL.

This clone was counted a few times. CDR3: CASSLEVNTEAFF. The CDR3 coding sequence is TGCGCCAGCAGCTTGGAAGTGAACACTGAAGCTTTCTTT. The chain couples TRBV5-1 to TRBJ1-1; D remains ambiguous. This CDR3 has 13 amino acids. Germline lookup yields CDR1 SGHRS and CDR2 YFSETQ. With 0 bases removed from V and 0 bases from J, the gap between germline ends came to 3 bases.

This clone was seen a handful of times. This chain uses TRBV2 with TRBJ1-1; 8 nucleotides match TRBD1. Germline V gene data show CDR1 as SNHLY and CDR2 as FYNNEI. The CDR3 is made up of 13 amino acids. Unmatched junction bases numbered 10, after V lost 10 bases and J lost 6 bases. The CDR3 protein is CATAEQGVSEAFF. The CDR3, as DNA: TGTGCCACAGCCGAACAGGGGGTATCTGAAGCTTTCTTT. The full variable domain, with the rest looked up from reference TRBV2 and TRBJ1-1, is EPEVTQTPSHQVTQMGQEVILRCVPISNHLYFYWYRQILGQKVEFLVSFYNNEISEKSEIFDDQFSVERPDGSNFTLKIRSTKLEDSAMYFCATAEQGVSEAFFGQGTRLTVV.